Reported below is one T cell receptor (beta chain). Its target is not known. Trimming stripped 3 bases from V and 0 bases from J, with 13 bases between. Per germline, CDR1 SGDLS and CDR2 YYNGEE. The CDR3 sequence is 16 residues long. RNA was isolated and reverse transcribed to cDNA, the sequencing template. TCRdb keeps only in-frame clones here, not all; method: immunoSEQ multiplex PCR. The repertoire holds some 180,000 clones, with approximately 51% as singletons. Treatment here: oral pan-JAK inhibitor, 5-10 mg twice daily. This record belongs to a study of CD8+ T cells in alopecia areata. Study-level results: Scalp clonality, along with expanded CD8+ clones among the top 100, was significantly decreased by tofacitinib.

Sequences were derived from CD8+ T cells sorted from blood, sampled at week 52, from a patient treated with tofacitinib. This clonotype was obtained from a human donor with alopecia areata. The rearrangement joins TRBV9 to TRBJ1-3; D not certain. The CDR3 here is CASSAAGLTSGNTIYF. The CDR3 DNA reads TGTGCCAGCAGCGCCGCGGGTCTGACCTCTGGAAACACCATATATTTT.